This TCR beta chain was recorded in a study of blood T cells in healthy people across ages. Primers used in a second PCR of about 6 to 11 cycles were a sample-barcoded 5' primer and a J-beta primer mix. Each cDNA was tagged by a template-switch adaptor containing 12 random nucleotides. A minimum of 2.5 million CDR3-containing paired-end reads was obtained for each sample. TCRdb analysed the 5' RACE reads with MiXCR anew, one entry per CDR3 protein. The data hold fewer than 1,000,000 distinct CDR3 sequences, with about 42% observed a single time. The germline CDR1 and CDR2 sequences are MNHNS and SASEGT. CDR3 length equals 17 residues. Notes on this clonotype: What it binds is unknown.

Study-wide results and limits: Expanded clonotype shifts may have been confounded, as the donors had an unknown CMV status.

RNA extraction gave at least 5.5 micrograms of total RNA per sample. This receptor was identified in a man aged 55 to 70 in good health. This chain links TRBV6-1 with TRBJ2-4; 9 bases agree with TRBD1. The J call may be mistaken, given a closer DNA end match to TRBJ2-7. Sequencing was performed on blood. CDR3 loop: CASSETQAGTGPYEQYF. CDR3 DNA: TGTGCCAGCAGTGAGACCCAAGCCGGGACAGGGCCCTACGAGCAGTACTTC.